The T cell receptor (beta chain) under discussion was sequenced for a study of neoadjuvant anti-PD-1 for oral cavity cancer. Profiled with immunoSEQ multiplex PCR; TCRdb holds only in-frame clones, not every one. The data hold roughly 20,000 clones, with 40% to 50% observed a single time. Germline lookup yields CDR1 SEHNR and CDR2 FQNEAQ (reference sequence). The CDR3 has 14 residues. Deletions cut 6 bases from V and 0 bases from J, with 10 bases between. Sample time point: after neoadjuvant nivolumab, at surgical resection. This chain joins TRBV7-9 and TRBJ2-3; D is uncertain. The sequencing here drew on tumor tissue, taken after nivolumab (anti-PD-1) treatment. The origin of this receptor is a person aged 35-79 years with oral cavity squamous cell carcinoma. The CDR3 nucleotides read TGTGCCAGCAGGAACTCTTACAGCACAGATACGCAGTATTTT. It specifies CASRNSYSTDTQYF. Supplemented by reference TRBV7-9 and TRBJ2-3, the full variable domain reads DTGVSQNPRHKITKRGQNVTFRCDPISEHNRLYWYRQTLGQGPEFLTYFQNEAQLEKSRLLSDRFSAERPKGSFSTLEIQRTEQGDSAMYLCASRNSYSTDTQYFGPGTRLTVL.